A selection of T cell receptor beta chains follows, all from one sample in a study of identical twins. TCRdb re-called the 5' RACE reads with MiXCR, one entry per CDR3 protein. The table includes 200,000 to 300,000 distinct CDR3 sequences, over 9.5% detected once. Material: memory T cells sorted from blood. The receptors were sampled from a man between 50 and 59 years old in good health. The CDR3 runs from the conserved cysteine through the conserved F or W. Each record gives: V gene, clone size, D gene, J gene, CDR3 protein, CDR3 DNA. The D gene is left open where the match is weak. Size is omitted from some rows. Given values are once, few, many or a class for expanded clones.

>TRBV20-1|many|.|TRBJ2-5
CSANPRGRQETQYF
TGCAGTGCCAACCCTCGCGGCAGACAAGAGACCCAGTACTTC
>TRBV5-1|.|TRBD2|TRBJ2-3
CASSPRLAGAGDTQYF
TGCGCCAGCAGCCCCCGCCTAGCGGGGGCTGGAGATACGCAGTATTTT
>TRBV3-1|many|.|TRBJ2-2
CATFKGGQNTGELFF
TGTGCCACTTTCAAGGGGGGACAGAACACCGGGGAGCTGTTTTTT
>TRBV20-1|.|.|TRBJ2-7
CSARLAQGNEQYF
TGCAGTGCTAGACTAGCGCAGGGGAACGAGCAGTACTTC
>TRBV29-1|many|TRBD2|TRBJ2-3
CSVWKTSGGRTDTQYF
TGCAGCGTATGGAAGACTAGCGGGGGGAGGACAGATACGCAGTATTTT
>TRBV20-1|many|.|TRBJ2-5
CSASSVVQETQYF
TGCAGTGCTAGCTCGGTTGTCCAAGAGACCCAGTACTTC
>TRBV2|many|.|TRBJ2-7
CASSIQIYEQYF
TGTGCCAGCAGTATACAGATTTACGAGCAGTACTTC
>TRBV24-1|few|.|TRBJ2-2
CATSTARTNTGELFF
TGTGCCACCAGTACAGCGAGAACGAACACCGGGGAGCTGTTTTTT
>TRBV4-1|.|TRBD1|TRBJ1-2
CASSQASDRAHTF
TGCGCCAGCAGCCAAGCCTCGGACAGGGCCCACACCTTC
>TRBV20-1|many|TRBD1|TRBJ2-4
CSATGGDLSFEYF
TGCAGTGCTACAGGGGGCGATTTAAGTTTTGAGTACTTC
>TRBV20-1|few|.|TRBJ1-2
CSARDGRGPTGYTF
TGCAGTGCTAGAGATGGGAGGGGCCCTACGGGCTACACCTTC
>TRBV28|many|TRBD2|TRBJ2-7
CASSSLRGVSSYEQYF
TGTGCCAGCAGTTCCCTTCGGGGGGTTAGCTCCTACGAGCAGTACTTC
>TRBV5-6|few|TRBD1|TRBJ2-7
CASSFGTGTYEQYF
TGTGCCAGCAGCTTCGGGACAGGAACCTACGAGCAGTACTTC
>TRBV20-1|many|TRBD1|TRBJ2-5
CSASLTTGSETQYF
TGCAGTGCCTCACTTACGACAGGGAGTGAGACCCAGTACTTC
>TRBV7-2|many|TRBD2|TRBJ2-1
CASSSSGGNSYNEQFF
TGTGCCAGCAGCTCTAGCGGGGGGAACTCCTACAATGAGCAGTTCTTC
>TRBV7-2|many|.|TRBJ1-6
CASSLELTLNSPLHF
TGTGCCAGCAGCTTAGAACTGACACTTAATTCACCCCTCCACTTT
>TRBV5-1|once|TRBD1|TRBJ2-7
CASSWGQGTFEQYF
TGCGCCAGCAGCTGGGGACAGGGGACGTTCGAGCAGTACTTC
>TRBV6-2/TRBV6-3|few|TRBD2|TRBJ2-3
CASSWAGESDTQYF
TGTGCCAGCAGTTGGGCGGGAGAGTCAGATACGCAGTATTTT
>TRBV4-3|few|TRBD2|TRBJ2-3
CASRREGVGGTDTQYF
TGCGCCAGCAGGCGGGAGGGTGTAGGGGGCACAGATACGCAGTATTTT
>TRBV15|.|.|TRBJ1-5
CATSRQGPNQPQHF
TGTGCCACCAGCAGACAGGGCCCCAATCAGCCCCAGCATTTT
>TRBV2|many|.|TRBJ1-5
CASSVSRDQPQHF
TGTGCCAGCAGTGTCAGCAGGGACCAGCCCCAGCATTTT
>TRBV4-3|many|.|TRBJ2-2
CASSQGRYDGELFF
TGCGCCAGCAGCCAAGGCAGATATGACGGGGAGCTGTTTTTT
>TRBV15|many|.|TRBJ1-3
CATSRVLGSSGNTIYF
TGTGCCACCAGCAGAGTTCTTGGGAGCTCTGGAAACACCATATATTTT
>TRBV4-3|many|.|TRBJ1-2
CASSQIAGFMFGYGYTF
TGCGCCAGCAGCCAAATCGCAGGTTTCATGTTTGGCTATGGCTACACCTTC
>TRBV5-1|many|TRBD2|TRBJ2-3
CASSLTQRDTDTQYF
TGCGCCAGCAGCTTGACTCAGCGGGACACAGATACGCAGTATTTT
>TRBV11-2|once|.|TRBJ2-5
CASSFSPADRETQYF
TGTGCCAGCAGCTTTAGTCCGGCTGACCGAGAGACCCAGTACTTC
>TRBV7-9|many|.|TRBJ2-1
CASSETRQWEQFF
TGTGCCAGCAGCGAGACACGGCAATGGGAGCAGTTCTTC
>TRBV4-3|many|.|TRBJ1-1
CASSQDFLGGTEAFF
TGCGCCAGCAGCCAAGATTTTTTGGGTGGAACTGAAGCTTTCTTT
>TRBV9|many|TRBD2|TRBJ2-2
CASSLGLAGGTGELFF
TGTGCCAGCAGCCTGGGACTAGCGGGGGGTACCGGGGAGCTGTTTTTT
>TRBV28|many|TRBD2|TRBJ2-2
CASRLAGPNTGELFF
TGTGCCAGCAGGCTAGCGGGACCGAACACCGGGGAGCTGTTTTTT
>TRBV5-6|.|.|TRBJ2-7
CASSPDLTVSYEQYF
TGTGCCAGCAGCCCCGATCTGACAGTCTCCTACGAGCAGTACTTC
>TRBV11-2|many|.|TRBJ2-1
CASIHGMDNEQFF
TGTGCCAGCATCCACGGGATGGACAATGAGCAGTTCTTC
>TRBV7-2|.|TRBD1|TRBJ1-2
CASSTDRGSGYTF
TGTGCCAGCAGCACCGACAGGGGTAGCGGCTACACCTTC
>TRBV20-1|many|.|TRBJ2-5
CSASTRIEETQYF
TGCAGTGCCTCGACTAGAATTGAAGAGACCCAGTACTTC
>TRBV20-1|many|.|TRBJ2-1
CSAHPRELWFF
TGCAGTGCTCACCCACGGGAGCTTTGGTTCTTC
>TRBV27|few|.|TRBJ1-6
CASSFTGPSYLHF
TGTGCCAGCAGTTTTACTGGACCGTCATACCTCCACTTT
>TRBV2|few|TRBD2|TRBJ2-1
CASRETSGSFNEQFF
TGTGCCAGCAGGGAAACTAGCGGGAGTTTTAATGAGCAGTTCTTC
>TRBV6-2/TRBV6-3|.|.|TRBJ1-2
CASSFSDTRRYGYTF
TGTGCCAGCAGTTTCTCGGACACCCGGCGCTATGGCTACACCTTC
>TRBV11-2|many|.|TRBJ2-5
CASSLLLGGSLETQYF
TGTGCCAGCAGCCTCCTCCTGGGGGGTAGTCTAGAGACCCAGTACTTC
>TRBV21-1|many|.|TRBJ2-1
CASSKVSDREHNEQFF
TGTGCCAGCAGCAAAGTTTCGGACAGGGAACACAATGAGCAGTTCTTC
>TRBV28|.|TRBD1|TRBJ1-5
CASSTVTGRGNQPQHF
TGTGCCAGCAGTACCGTGACAGGGAGGGGCAATCAGCCCCAGCATTTT
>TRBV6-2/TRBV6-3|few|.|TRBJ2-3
CASSPGDPSDTQYF
TGTGCCAGCAGTCCTGGGGATCCGTCAGATACGCAGTATTTT
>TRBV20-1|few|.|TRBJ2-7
CSARDIGLTQGYEQYF
TGCAGTGCTAGAGATATAGGTCTCACACAGGGCTACGAGCAGTACTTC
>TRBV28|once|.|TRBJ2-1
CASSYVSLDRGGKYNEQFF
TGTGCCAGCAGTTATGTTTCTCTCGATAGGGGGGGCAAGTACAATGAGCAGTTCTTC
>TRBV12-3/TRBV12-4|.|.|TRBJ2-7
CASSPTQGNYEQYF
TGTGCCAGCAGTCCCACCCAGGGGAACTACGAGCAGTACTTC
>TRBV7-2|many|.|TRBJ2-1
CASSLRAHSDEQFF
TGTGCCAGCAGCCTACGGGCGCACAGCGATGAGCAGTTCTTC
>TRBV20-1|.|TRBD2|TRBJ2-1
CSALAGGYYNEQFF
TGCAGTGCTTTAGCGGGGGGGTACTACAATGAGCAGTTCTTC
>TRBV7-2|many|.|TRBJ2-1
CASSLLSGFGNEQFF
TGTGCCAGCAGCTTACTGTCAGGGTTTGGCAATGAGCAGTTCTTC
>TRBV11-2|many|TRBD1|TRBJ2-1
CASSLAGQAYEQFF
TGTGCCAGCAGCTTAGCGGGACAGGCCTATGAGCAGTTCTTC
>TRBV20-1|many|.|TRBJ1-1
CSSWGSNTEAFF
TGCAGCTCTTGGGGCAGTAACACTGAAGCTTTCTTT
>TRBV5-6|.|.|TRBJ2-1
CASSLDRTGGEQFF
TGTGCCAGCAGCTTGGACAGGACCGGGGGTGAGCAGTTCTTC
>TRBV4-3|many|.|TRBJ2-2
CASSPDIPVPRDTGELFF
TGCGCCAGCAGCCCCGATATACCAGTCCCGAGGGACACCGGGGAGCTGTTTTTT
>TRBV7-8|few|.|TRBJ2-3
CASTGRRARGDTQYF
TGTGCCAGCACCGGACGGAGGGCCAGGGGGGATACGCAGTATTTT
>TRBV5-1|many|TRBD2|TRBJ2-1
CASRIRTSGPPHNEQFF
TGCGCCAGCAGGATCCGGACTAGCGGGCCTCCGCACAATGAGCAGTTCTTC